The T cell receptor (beta chain) under discussion was sequenced for a study of cytomegalovirus exposure and HLA in healthy donors. General observations from the study: A later analysis found common viral pathogens apparently linked to several of the most significant clusters.

Both 60 Vbeta primers and 13 Jbeta primers went into the PCR. The repertoire was sequenced with immunoSEQ multiplex PCR; TCRdb's copy has only in-frame clones and lacks some. The table lists 60,000 to 75,000 clones, 60% to 75% of them singletons, with around 10% in the top ten. Germline CDR1 and CDR2: PRHDT and FYEKMQ (reference sequence). V lost 5 bases and J lost 7, with 30 bases in between. There are 20 residues in the CDR3. In regard to this clone: Its antigen is not known.

This chain joins TRBV13 and TRBJ1-6; TRBD1 might be the D (5 bases). The receptor's source is a woman aged 55 to 70 in good health and CMV-seropositive. Material for sequencing was PBMCs. The CDR3 nucleotides are TGTGCCAGCAGCCTACGGCGGGGACTTACAACCCTCGAACAGAATTCACCCCTCCACTTT. Amino acids: CASSLRRGLTTLEQNSPLHF.